This T cell receptor beta chain derives from a study of beta chain features in type 1 diabetes (dated by TCRdb to about 2018). The study in broad terms: No differences in mean age, gender distribution, total cell number or subset yield were found between patients and healthy donors. A total of roughly 100 million sorted cells were examined across all samples, and the number of cells per subset was strongly correlated with RNA yield. In the study, TCRB repertoires of sorted circulating CD4+ T cell subsets from recently diagnosed type 1 diabetes patients were compared with those of matched healthy donors. Whereas all 30 or so donors provided naive and central memory subsets, regulatory and stem cell-like memory subsets were isolated from just 8 patients and roughly eight healthy donors. The research as a whole found: Fewer insertions and more nucleotide deletions at VDJ recombination sites were observed in patients with type 1 diabetes, implying thymic rearrangement abnormalities. Because cDNA was sequenced instead of genomic DNA, highly expressing activated cells could be over-represented, though the groups showed no difference in activation or CD3 levels. A moderate but significant shortening of TCRB CDR3 length was observed in type 1 diabetes patients in all four CD4+ subsets. Shorter templates might be favored by PCR, yet because patient and control samples were amplified and corrected together, any such skew would affect both groups equally. The naive, central memory and regulatory TCRB repertoires appeared to resemble one another more closely among patients than among healthy donors. HLA sub-analyses involved small numbers of individuals, so any influence of HLA type on TCRB rearrangement remained unresolved.

As to this clone: There is no known antigen for this receptor. No much larger clone exists at a distance of one base, and base qualities are not known.

Taken from cysteine to phenylalanine, the CDR3 has 14 residues. Kept here is only the CDR3 DNA, which spans 42 bases and is read in frame from base 1. V is reduced by 4 bases and J by 5 bases, leaving a spacing of 14 bases between them. For CDR1 and CDR2, the germline V gene lists SNHLY and FYNNEI. The High Capacity cDNA Reverse Transcription Kit was used to reverse transcribe all of the isolated RNA, meaning that expressed TCRB transcripts were what got sequenced. Naive, central memory and regulatory T cell samples underwent deep immunoSEQ sequencing, averaging around 3.7 million total reads per sample. Sorted cells were lysed in RLT buffer, and RNA was extracted using DNase-treated RNeasy Micro or Mini kits according to cell number. Each cell subset was processed on its own to prevent cross-contamination, while patient and healthy donor samples were processed together. The immunoSEQ multiplex PCR was used to amplify TCRB sequences from cDNA, yielding 87-bp fragments that span the CDR3 region. Sequencing of the amplicons was performed on the Illumina HiSeq platform. In the authors' own workflow: PCR bias was corrected computationally using synthetic template baselines, and reads within Hamming distance 2 were collapsed, with unmergeable singletons discarded. Reads were aligned against IMGT to assign V, D and J genes, CDR3 length and insertions or deletions at six rearrangement sites. Within each subset, clonotype counts were normalized to sorted cell number, after which true diversity and Gini coefficients were computed with the tcR R package. The overlap coefficient, calculated on TCRB nucleotide sequences, was used to quantify repertoire sharing. Drawn from immuneACCESS, this table holds only the in-frame rearrangements with V and J called that TCRdb kept. Clones are partly lost; checked studies trace under half to an unresolved V gene and leave the rest unexplained. Clone size and V and J calls were adopted from that table, with D and trimming inferred from the DNA. The sample table holds roughly 180,000 clones, of which roughly 7.1% were seen once. The ten largest clones add up to approximately 1% of the sample.

A single peripheral blood draw of approximately 120 mL on average was collected from each donor into heparinised tubes. Using a panel that included CD45RO, CCR7, CD25, CD127, CD95 and CD27, naive, central memory, regulatory and stem cell-like memory CD4+ T cells were sorted on a BD FACSAria II. A purity above 95% was achieved for all sorted populations. PBMCs were isolated right away by Lymphoprep density gradient centrifugation and were stained directly, without culture. So that batch effects would be minimized, each experiment stained and sorted samples in pairs, pairing one healthy donor with one patient.

The chain is made from TRBV2 and TRBJ1-1, with no confidently assigned D gene. This sequence originates from a woman between 35 and 50 years old with type 1 diabetes. Sequenced: central memory CD4+ T cells from blood. The nucleotides read TGTGCCAGCAGTGGGACTTTCTTCGGGACTGAAGCTTTCTTT. This encodes CASSGTFFGTEAFF.